Detailed here is one T cell receptor beta chain. This sample was taken from a study of blood T cell repertoires in COVID-19. Study in general: Samples of COVID-19 (acute and convalescent) were obtained from the United States, Italy and Spain. The cDNA or gDNA used as material had been derived from T cells, B-cell-depleted T cells, or PBMCs.

Under the authors' procedure: Scientists estimated how many nucleated cells there were by amplifying reference gene primers. Generated by immunoSEQ multiplex PCR, the TCRdb table keeps only in-frame clones and is missing some. The V and J calls and clone size were taken over from that table, and D and trimming were inferred from the DNA. The sample yields about 200,000 clones, around nine tenths seen once. This sequence originates from a man aged 40-49 years with active or convalescent COVID-19. Source material: peripheral blood.

CDR3 DNA sequence: TGTGCCAGCAACAAAGGGGGGGTGGAAGCTTTCTTT. It specifies CASNKGGVEAFF. The chain recombines TRBV7-9 with TRBJ1-1; D might be TRBD1 (6 bases). V gave up 7 bases and J gave up 8 bases, with 14 bases separating them. CDR1 is SEHNR, CDR2 FQNEAQ, per germline (reference sequence). This CDR3 region has 12 residues.